This is a list of T cell receptor beta chains from one sample in a study of blood T cell repertoires in COVID-19. Sequenced by immunoSEQ multiplex PCR; TCRdb stores in-frame clones only, minus some. The sample gives about 82,000 clones, about 82% of which show up once; 15% to 20% is in the top ten. The specimen sequenced was peripheral blood. These receptors were collected from a man aged 80 or over with active or convalescent COVID-19. CDR3s include the opening cysteine and the closing phenylalanine or tryptophan. D genes are given only for firm matches. Not every row has a clone size; where given, it reads once, few, many or a size class.

size: .; V: TRBV7-9; D: .; J: TRBJ2-5; length: 14; CDR3: CASSLGSGRETQYF; DNA: TGTGCCAGCAGCTTAGGATCGGGTCGGGAGACCCAGTACTTC
size: .; V: TRBV25-1; D: .; J: TRBJ1-3; length: 14; CDR3: CASSPSSSGNTIYF; DNA: TGTGCCAGCAGTCCCTCTAGCTCTGGAAACACCATATATTTT
size: .; V: TRBV6-5; D: .; J: TRBJ2-5; length: 14; CDR3: CASSRTESQETQYF; DNA: TGTGCCAGCAGTCGGACAGAAAGTCAAGAGACCCAGTACTTC
size: .; V: TRBV6-5; D: .; J: TRBJ2-6; length: 13; CDR3: CASSSPGANVLTF; DNA: TGTGCCAGCAGCTCCCCCGGGGCCAACGTCCTGACTTTC
size: .; V: TRBV6-1; D: .; J: TRBJ2-2; length: 14; CDR3: CASSDPGWAGELFF; DNA: TGTGCCAGCAGTGATCCAGGGTGGGCCGGGGAGCTGTTTTTT
size: .; V: TRBV14; D: TRBD2; J: TRBJ2-1; length: 13; CDR3: CASSLAGAREQFF; DNA: TGTGCCAGCAGCTTAGCGGGAGCTCGAGAGCAGTTCTTC
size: .; V: TRBV5-6; D: .; J: TRBJ2-5; length: 14; CDR3: CASSQNLALETQYF; DNA: TGTGCCAGCAGTCAAAATCTAGCTTTAGAGACCCAGTACTTC
size: few; V: TRBV21-1; D: .; J: TRBJ1-4; length: 17; CDR3: CASIDSSDFATNEKLFF; DNA: TGTGCCAGCATCGACAGTTCTGATTTTGCAACTAATGAAAAACTGTTTTTT
size: .; V: TRBV6-5; D: .; J: TRBJ1-3; length: 16; CDR3: CASSSRGRDSGNTIYF; DNA: TGTGCCAGCAGTTCAAGGGGGAGGGATTCTGGAAACACCATATATTTT
size: .; V: TRBV18; D: TRBD1; J: TRBJ1-2; length: 14; CDR3: CASSSGQKDYGYTF; DNA: TGTGCCAGCTCGTCGGGACAGAAGGACTATGGCTACACCTTC
size: .; V: TRBV13; D: TRBD2; J: TRBJ2-5; length: 15; CDR3: CASSLGLAGAETQYF; DNA: TGTGCCAGCAGCCTGGGACTAGCGGGAGCAGAGACCCAGTACTTC
size: .; V: TRBV6-1; D: .; J: TRBJ1-4; length: 15; CDR3: CASSEGGPRGEKLFF; DNA: TGTGCCAGCAGTGAAGGAGGGCCAAGAGGGGAAAAACTGTTTTTT
size: once; V: TRBV2; D: .; J: TRBJ1-5; length: 12; CDR3: CASRQSNQPQHF; DNA: TGTGCCAGCCGACAAAGCAATCAGCCCCAGCATTTT
size: .; V: TRBV5-1; D: .; J: TRBJ1-6; length: 17; CDR3: CASSPTGSMVGNSPLHF; DNA: TGCGCCAGCAGCCCCACGGGATCGATGGTGGGTAATTCACCCCTCCACTTT
size: few; V: TRBV7-8; D: TRBD1; J: TRBJ1-5; length: 15; CDR3: CASSQTGAINQPQHF; DNA: TGTGCCAGCAGCCAAACAGGGGCGATTAATCAGCCCCAGCATTTT
size: .; V: TRBV9; D: .; J: TRBJ1-1; length: 15; CDR3: CASSVIVGGDTEAFF; DNA: TGTGCCAGCAGCGTAATCGTGGGAGGGGACACTGAAGCTTTCTTT
size: .; V: TRBV5-1; D: TRBD1; J: TRBJ1-1; length: 14; CDR3: CASSFGQANTEAFF; DNA: TGCGCCAGCAGCTTCGGACAGGCGAACACTGAAGCTTTCTTT
size: .; V: TRBV24-1; D: .; J: TRBJ2-4; length: 20; CDR3: CATKLQLRVARAVTKNIQYF; DNA: TGTGCCACCAAGTTACAACTGCGGGTAGCTAGGGCCGTAACCAAAAACATTCAGTACTTC
size: .; V: TRBV5-4; D: .; J: TRBJ1-6; length: 15; CDR3: CASNSEGVNGSPLHF; DNA: TGTGCCAGCAACTCAGAGGGTGTGAACGGTTCACCCCTCCACTTT
size: .; V: TRBV9; D: .; J: TRBJ1-5; length: 14; CDR3: CASSVASGGQPQHF; DNA: TGTGCCAGCAGCGTAGCTTCCGGCGGCCAGCCCCAGCATTTT
size: .; V: TRBV6-5; D: TRBD1; J: TRBJ1-2; length: 14; CDR3: CASSYADRESGYTF; DNA: TGTGCCAGCAGTTACGCCGACAGGGAGTCTGGCTACACCTTC
size: .; V: TRBV9; D: .; J: TRBJ1-5; length: 16; CDR3: CASSKAAGRVGQPQHF; DNA: TGTGCCAGCAGCAAGGCCGCCGGCAGGGTGGGACAGCCCCAGCATTTT
size: .; V: TRBV5-6; D: TRBD1; J: TRBJ1-5; length: 18; CDR3: CASSLKGQGSLSNQPQHF; DNA: TGTGCCAGCAGCTTAAAGGGACAGGGGTCTCTTAGCAATCAGCCCCAGCATTTT
size: .; V: TRBV5-6; D: .; J: TRBJ1-1; length: 12; CDR3: CASSRGNTEAFF; DNA: TGTGCCAGCAGCCGCGGGAACACTGAAGCTTTCTTT
size: .; V: TRBV27; D: .; J: TRBJ1-5; length: 17; CDR3: CASSAKLQGASNQPQHF; DNA: TGTGCCAGCAGTGCAAAACTACAGGGTGCTAGCAATCAGCCCCAGCATTTT
size: once; V: TRBV5-1; D: TRBD2; J: TRBJ2-1; length: 15; CDR3: CASSSRLAGVNEQFF; DNA: TGCGCCAGCAGCTCCCGACTAGCGGGAGTGAATGAGCAGTTCTTC
size: many; V: TRBV28; D: .; J: TRBJ1-4; length: 14; CDR3: CASSSGGYDEKLFF; DNA: TGTGCCAGCAGTTCGGGGGGTTATGATGAAAAACTGTTTTTT
size: .; V: TRBV5-1; D: TRBD1; J: TRBJ2-1; length: 15; CDR3: CASSGAGTGNNEQFF; DNA: TGCGCCAGCAGCGGAGCCGGGACAGGGAACAATGAGCAGTTCTTC